Below are 30 T cell receptor beta chains sequenced from a single sample in a study of T-cell reconstitution after alpha-beta-depleted transplantation in children. The TCRbeta library incorporated unique molecular identifiers. TCRdb processed the PCR reads anew with MiXCR; each CDR3 protein has one entry. The sample carries 450,000 to 600,000 distinct CDR3 sequences, roughly 13% recorded once. Sample: PBMCs, mostly from graft donor cells, taken 360 days after TCRalphabeta/CD19-depleted stem cell transplant. Receptor source: a male patient aged 10 to 17 who had a stem cell transplant for acute myeloid leukemia, so the T cells may come from the graft donor.

The V gene is TRBV29-1, the J gene TRBJ1-1; D remains ambiguous. CDR3 length: 14 residues. V lost 6 bases to trimming and J lost 3 bases, with 17 bases between them. Per germline, CDR1 SQVTM and CDR2 ANQGSEA. CDR3 in DNA: TGCAGCGTCCGAGGAACCTTTACGTACACTGAAGCTTTCTTT. Its translation is CSVRGTFTYTEAFF.

The chain recombines TRBV19 with TRBJ2-1, with D possibly being TRBD1 (6 bases). The CDR3 spans 13 residues. V lost 2 bases, J lost 9 bases, and 11 bases lay in between. CDR1 LNHDA and CDR2 SQIVND come from the germline V gene (reference sequence). CDR3 region: CASSITARGEQFF. The CDR3 DNA reads TGTGCCAGTAGTATAACAGCCAGGGGTGAGCAGTTCTTC.

This chain's CDR3 is CASSQENRGFYEQFF. The DNA for the CDR3 is TGCGCCAGCAGCCAAGAGAACAGGGGGTTTTATGAGCAGTTCTTC. V usage is TRBV4-3 and J usage is TRBJ2-1, with TRBD1 identical over 8 bases. V shed 0 bases, J shed 8 bases, and the junction held 6 bases outside the gene matches. Germline CDR1 LGHNA, CDR2 YSLEER. The CDR3 is made up of 15 amino acids.

The chain links TRBV7-2 to TRBJ2-2; D unresolved. This CDR3 contains 14 residues. The V and J ends lost 5 bases and 4 bases respectively, with 11 bases between them. Germline-derived CDR1 and CDR2 are SGHTA and FQGNSA. In nucleotides, the CDR3 is TGTGCCAGCAGCGTGCTCAGGTCCACCGGGGAGCTGTTTTTT. This sequence encodes CASSVLRSTGELFF. Drawing the rest from reference TRBV7-2 and TRBJ2-2, the complete variable domain is GAGVSQSPSNKVTEKGKDVELRCDPISGHTALYWYRQSLGQGLEFLIYFQGNSAPDKSGLPSDRFSAERTGGSVSTLTIQRTQQEDSAVYLCASSVLRSTGELFFGEGSRLTVL.

The chain links TRBV6-2 or TRBV6-3 to TRBJ2-5; 11 positions agree with TRBD2. Germline values: CDR1 MNHEY, CDR2 SVGEGT. CDR3 size: 20 residues. Unmatched junction bases numbered 19, after V lost 2 bases and J lost 5 bases. The CDR3 sequence: CASSYPPGRILAGVSETQYF. The CDR3, as DNA: TGTGCCAGCAGTTACCCCCCCGGCAGGATACTAGCGGGAGTAAGTGAGACCCAGTACTTC.

This clonotype was seen more than once but under ten times. The chain uses TRBV4-3 and TRBJ2-3; TRBD2 might be the D (6 bases). V lost 4 bases and J 0 bases, leaving 11 bases between the germline ends. The CDR3 loop spans 15 amino acids. Germline lookup yields CDR1 LGHNA and CDR2 YSLEER. The CDR3 region is CASSPKEGSTDTQYF. The CDR3 DNA follows: TGCGCCAGCAGCCCCAAGGAGGGGAGCACAGATACGCAGTATTTT.

The V and J genes are TRBV28 and TRBJ2-3, with D perhaps matching TRBD1 (5 bases). This CDR3 spans 15 amino acids. The germline V gene encodes CDR1 MDHEN and CDR2 SYDVKM. The V end lost 2 bases, the J end lost 1 base, and 10 bases lay between the germline ends. The CDR3 DNA reads as TGTGCCAGCAGTTTAAGGGGTGGTGGCACAGATACGCAGTATTTT. Residues: CASSLRGGGTDTQYF.

This clonotype was observed a handful of times. The chain employs TRBV29-1 and TRBJ2-7, with D maybe TRBD2 (6 bases). Trimming left V 3 bases short and J 4 bases short, with 13 bases between. The germline CDR1 and CDR2 sequences are SQVTM and ANQGSEA. The CDR3 extends over 13 amino acids. CDR3 nucleotides: TGCAGCGTTGAGGAGGGAGGAGGTTACGAGCAGTACTTC. This encodes CSVEEGGGYEQYF.

This clonotype was counted at least ten times. V gene TRBV20-1 combines with J gene TRBJ2-6, with unresolved D. V was shortened by 3 bases and J by 6 bases, with 12 bases between the two germline ends. CDR1 and CDR2 (germline): DFQATT, SNEGSKA (reference sequence). The CDR3 is 14 amino acids. This CDR3 is CSARTVPEANVLTF. The CDR3 DNA is TGCAGTGCTAGGACCGTCCCGGAGGCCAACGTCCTGACTTTC.

This clonotype was recorded at least ten times. This sequence joins TRBV13 and TRBJ2-7, with D unresolved. Germline V gene data show CDR1 as PRHDT and CDR2 as FYEKMQ (reference sequence). V was cut by 3 bases and J by 2 bases, with 20 bases left in between. This CDR3 spans 17 amino acids. This chain's CDR3 is CASSFTTHPALTYEQYF. The CDR3 DNA reads TGTGCCAGCAGCTTCACAACTCATCCGGCGCTTACCTACGAGCAGTACTTC.

V is TRBV28 and J is TRBJ2-3; D is perhaps TRBD1 or TRBD2 (5 bases each). Trimming left V 2 bases short and J 0 bases short, with 9 bases between. In germline, CDR1 is MDHEN, CDR2 SYDVKM. The CDR3 has 15 amino acids. The CDR3 sequence: CASSLRGVSTDTQYF. CDR3 sequence (DNA): TGTGCCAGCAGTTTACGAGGGGTTAGCACAGATACGCAGTATTTT.

The chain has TRBV24-1 and TRBJ2-2, with a weak D call TRBD2 (5 bases). The germline V gene has CDR1 KGHDR and CDR2 SFDVKD. This CDR3 is built from 15 residues. The V end was cut by 5 bases, the J end by 1 base, with 10 bases between. DNA of the CDR3: TGTGCCACCAGTGTAAGAGCGGTGAACACCGGGGAGCTGTTTTTT. Translating it yields CATSVRAVNTGELFF.

The genes are TRBV27 and TRBJ2-7, with 9 bases lining up with TRBD2. The CDR3 is 18 amino acids. J lost 0 bases, V lost 7 bases, and 16 bases had no gene match. Germline CDR1 reads MNHEY; CDR2 reads SMNVEV (reference sequence). The CDR3 bases are TGTGCCAGCAAACCTGGGGGGGGCTCTAGCGGGACCTCCTACGAGCAGTACTTC. This sequence encodes CASKPGGGSSGTSYEQYF.

This clonotype was counted at least ten times. CDR3 sequence (DNA): TGTGCCATCAGTGGTGGGTCGGAAGGGAGCCCCTACGAGCAGTACTTC. Amino acids: CAISGGSEGSPYEQYF. The chain carries TRBV10-3 and TRBJ2-7, with D tentatively TRBD2 (5 bases). The germline V gene has CDR1 ENHRY and CDR2 SYGVKD. This CDR3 contains 16 residues. V was cut by 4 bases and J by 2 bases, with 18 bases left in between.

This clonotype was recorded at least ten times. The chain recombines TRBV6-5 with TRBJ1-2; the D is unclear. Trimming cost V 6 bases and J 7 bases, with 12 bases left between them. The CDR3 consists of 12 residues. Per the germline V gene, CDR1 is MNHEY and CDR2 is SVGAGI. This CDR3 is CASRIWAGGYTF. The CDR3 DNA reads TGTGCCAGCAGAATCTGGGCGGGTGGCTACACCTTC.

This rearrangement joins TRBV20-1 to TRBJ2-7; D not resolved. Germline CDR1 DFQATT, CDR2 SNEGSKA (reference sequence). Trimming removed 0 bases from V and 9 bases from J, with 9 bases in between. CDR3 length: 11 residues. CDR3 residues: CSARETPGQYF. The CDR3 DNA reads TGCAGTGCTAGAGAGACCCCAGGGCAGTACTTC.

In this sample, this clonotype turned up many times. V gene TRBV24-1 combines with J gene TRBJ2-5, with TRBD1 identical over 10 bases. The CDR3 consists of 15 residues. The V gene end was trimmed by 3 bases and the J gene end by 0 bases; junction bases not matched to a gene: 0. CDR1 and CDR2 from the germline V gene are KGHDR and SFDVKD. CDR3 sequence: CATSDGTGDQETQYF. The CDR3 bases are TGTGCCACCAGTGATGGGACAGGGGACCAAGAGACCCAGTACTTC.

The sample holds a few counts of this clonotype. This sequence joins TRBV28 and TRBJ1-1, with TRBD1 as a possible D gene (6 bases). Trimming removed 4 bases at V and 4 bases at J, with 19 bases between. This CDR3 comprises 16 residues. Germline V lookup: CDR1 MDHEN, CDR2 SYDVKM. In nucleotides, the CDR3 is TGTGCCAGCAGTTCCCCTCGGGCCCAGGGGAGCACTGAAGCTTTCTTT. It translates to CASSSPRAQGSTEAFF.

This clonotype was recorded many times. This chain connects TRBV6-2 or TRBV6-3 to TRBJ1-3; maybe TRBD1 (5 bases). Germline V CDR1 and CDR2: MNHEY, SVGEGT. V was clipped by 4 bases and J by 4 bases, with 11 bases between them. The CDR3 extends over 14 amino acids. CDR3 loop: CASSSSGRGNTIYF. The CDR3 DNA reads as TGTGCCAGCAGTTCCTCAGGGAGAGGAAACACCATATATTTT.

A few counts support this clonotype. V usage is TRBV21-1 and J usage is TRBJ2-7; the table's D call of TRBD1 was not tested on the DNA. TRBV21-1 is reported as a pseudogene. This CDR3 spans 12 amino acids. The CDR3 DNA reads as TGTGCCAGCAGCTGGGACGCCGGAGAGCAGTACTTC. This gives the protein CASSWDAGEQYF.

This clonotype was counted a single time. The chain recombines TRBV28 with TRBJ1-5; 8 bases agree with TRBD1. Germline values: CDR1 MDHEN, CDR2 SYDVKM. CDR3 length: 14 residues. Losses at the gene ends were 8 bases for V and 4 bases for J; bases not matched to a gene: 7. The CDR3, as DNA: TGTGCCAGCCTAGACAGGGGTGAGAATCAGCCCCAGCATTTT. Encoded protein: CASLDRGENQPQHF.

This clonotype has more than one count but fewer than ten. The chain couples TRBV3-1 to TRBJ2-1; D is undetermined. The length of the CDR3 is 13 residues. Germline CDR1 reads LGHDT; CDR2 reads YNNKEL (reference sequence). Trimming shortened V by 4 bases and J by 6 bases, and 10 bases separated the two germline ends. The CDR3 DNA follows: TGTGCCAGCAGCCGAGAGTCCCCCAATGAGCAGTTCTTC. This codes for CASSRESPNEQFF.

This clonotype was recorded a few times. The chain carries TRBV29-1 and TRBJ1-2, with D possibly matching TRBD1 (5 bases). V lost 5 bases, J lost 3 bases, and 10 bases lay in between. Germline assignment: CDR1 SQVTM and CDR2 ANQGSEA. The CDR3 is 12 amino acids. The CDR3 nucleotides are TGCAGCGTTACAGGTTCCTACTATGGCTACACCTTC. Encoded protein: CSVTGSYYGYTF.

This rearrangement joins TRBV20-1 to TRBJ2-3; TRBD2 aligns across 10 bases. This CDR3 has 16 amino acids. V trimming: 0 bases; J trimming: 3 bases; junction bases outside the gene matches: 6. Germline V CDR1 and CDR2: DFQATT, SNEGSKA (reference sequence). CDR3 amino acids: CSARDLAGVKTDTQYF. The CDR3, as DNA: TGCAGTGCTAGAGACCTAGCGGGAGTTAAGACAGATACGCAGTATTTT.

This clonotype was counted ten times or more. The rearrangement links TRBV7-9 to TRBJ2-7; D is perhaps TRBD2 (6 bases). V shed 1 base and J shed 2 bases, with 15 bases lying between them. The CDR3 is 16 amino acids. In germline, CDR1 is SEHNR, CDR2 FQNEAQ (reference sequence). The CDR3 sequence is CASSLGGGVRAYEQYF. The CDR3, as DNA: TGTGCCAGCAGCTTAGGAGGCGGGGTGAGGGCCTACGAGCAGTACTTC.

V is TRBV18 and J is TRBJ2-4; no firm D call. CDR1 and CDR2 from the germline V gene are KGHSH and LQKENI. V gave up 3 bases and J gave up 5 bases, with 23 bases separating them. The CDR3 length is 18 residues. CDR3 amino acids: CASSPLQTPVSSENIQYF. CDR3 DNA sequence: TGTGCCAGCTCACCCCTTCAGACACCTGTGTCATCTGAAAACATTCAGTACTTC. The entire variable domain, with the rest obtained from reference TRBV18 and TRBJ2-4, is as follows: NAGVMQNPRHLVRRRGQEARLRCSPMKGHSHVYWYRQLPEEGLKFMVYLQKENIIDESGMPKERFSAEFPKEGPSILRIQQVVRGDSAAYFCASSPLQTPVSSENIQYFGAGTRLSVL.

The V and J genes are TRBV12-3 or TRBV12-4 and TRBJ2-5; 8 nucleotides line up with TRBD1. The junction had 6 bases not matched to a gene; V was cut back by 5 bases and J by 4 bases. The CDR3 is made up of 14 amino acids. The DNA for the CDR3 is TGTGCCAGCAGTGAGAGCAGGGGGCCAGAGACCCAGTACTTC. Protein sequence: CASSESRGPETQYF.

This clonotype was counted ten times or more. The gene calls are TRBV20-1 and TRBJ2-3, with 9 bases matching TRBD2. V lost 3 bases, J lost 2 bases, and 6 bases stayed unmatched. The CDR3 is 15 amino acids. From germline, CDR1 is DFQATT and CDR2 SNEGSKA (reference sequence). The CDR3 sequence: CSASLAGVITDTQYF. CDR3 DNA sequence: TGCAGTGCTAGCTTAGCGGGAGTGATCACAGATACGCAGTATTTT.

V and J are TRBV3-1 and TRBJ2-1; 11 positions match TRBD2. From germline, CDR1 is LGHDT and CDR2 YNNKEL (reference sequence). V lost 4 bases, J lost 8 bases, and 13 bases stayed unmatched. CDR3 size: 17 residues. The CDR3 loop is CASSRKLLAGVEDEQFF. CDR3 in DNA: TGTGCCAGCAGCCGGAAGCTACTAGCGGGGGTGGAGGATGAGCAGTTCTTC.

The chain recombines TRBV27 with TRBJ1-4, with TRBD1 matching over 9 bases. This CDR3 contains 18 residues. Unmatched junction bases numbered 12, after V lost 6 bases and J lost 1 base. CDR1 MNHEY and CDR2 SMNVEV come from the germline V gene (reference sequence). This chain's CDR3 is CASSGRTGARRTNEKLFF. The CDR3 nucleotides read TGTGCCAGCAGCGGCAGGACAGGGGCTCGAAGAACTAATGAAAAACTGTTTTTT.